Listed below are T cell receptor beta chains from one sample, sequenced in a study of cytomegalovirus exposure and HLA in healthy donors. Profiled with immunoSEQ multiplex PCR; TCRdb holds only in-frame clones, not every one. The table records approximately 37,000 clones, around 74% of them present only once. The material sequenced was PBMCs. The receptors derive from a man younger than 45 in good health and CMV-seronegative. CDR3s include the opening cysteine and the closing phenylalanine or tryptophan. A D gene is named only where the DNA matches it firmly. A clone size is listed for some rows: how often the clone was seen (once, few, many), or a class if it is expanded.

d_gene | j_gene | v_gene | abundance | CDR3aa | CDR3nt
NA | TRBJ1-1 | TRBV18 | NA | CASSPGAPGTNTEAFF | TGTGCCAGCTCACCAGGGGCTCCGGGGACAAACACTGAAGCTTTCTTT
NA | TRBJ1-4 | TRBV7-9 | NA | CASSLAAGADEKLFF | TGTGCCAGCAGCTTAGCGGCAGGGGCGGATGAAAAACTGTTTTTT
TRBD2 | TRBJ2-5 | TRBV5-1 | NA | CASSLGGLAGQETQYF | TGCGCCAGCAGCTTGGGAGGACTAGCGGGGCAGGAGACCCAGTACTTC
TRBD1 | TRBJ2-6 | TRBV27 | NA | CASATGPNSEGSGANVLTF | TGTGCCAGCGCGACAGGGCCAAACTCCGAGGGCTCCGGGGCCAACGTCCTGACTTTC
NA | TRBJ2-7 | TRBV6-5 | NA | CASRLTQGPYEQYF | TGTGCCAGCAGACTCACGCAGGGGCCCTACGAGCAGTACTTC
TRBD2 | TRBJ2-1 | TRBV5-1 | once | CASSPQTSGWGSEQFF | TGCGCCAGCAGCCCCCAAACTAGCGGGTGGGGTAGTGAGCAGTTCTTC
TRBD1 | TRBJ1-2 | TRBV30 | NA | CAWSVGTAANYGYTF | TGTGCCTGGAGTGTAGGGACAGCCGCTAACTATGGCTACACCTTC
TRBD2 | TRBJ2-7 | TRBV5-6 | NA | CASSLSAGVAYEQYF | TGTGCCAGCAGCTTGTCAGCGGGAGTAGCCTACGAGCAGTACTTC
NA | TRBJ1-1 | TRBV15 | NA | CATSPRRAGTEAFF | TGTGCCACCAGCCCCCGGCGGGCCGGTACTGAAGCTTTCTTT
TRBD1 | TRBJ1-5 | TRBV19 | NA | CASSIRDRGRWQPQHF | TGTGCCAGTAGTATCCGGGACAGGGGGCGTTGGCAGCCCCAGCATTTT
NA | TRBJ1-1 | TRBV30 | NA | CAWRTGANTEAFF | TGTGCCTGGAGAACAGGAGCGAACACTGAAGCTTTCTTT
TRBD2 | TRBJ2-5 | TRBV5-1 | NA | CASSRTSKETQYF | TGCGCCAGCAGCCGGACTAGCAAAGAGACCCAGTACTTC
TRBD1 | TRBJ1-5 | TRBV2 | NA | CASMGQGAFQPQHF | TGTGCCAGCATGGGACAGGGGGCGTTCCAGCCCCAGCATTTT
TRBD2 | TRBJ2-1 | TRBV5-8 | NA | CASSLARGRSYNEQFF | TGTGCCAGCAGCTTGGCTCGCGGGAGGTCCTACAATGAGCAGTTCTTC
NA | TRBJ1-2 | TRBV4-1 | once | CASSQAAGGDYGYPF | TGCGCCAGCAGCCAAGCGGCAGGAGGAGACTATGGCTACCCCTTC
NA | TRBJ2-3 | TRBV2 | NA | CASSEPQLRGTDTQYF | TGTGCCAGCAGTGAGCCGCAATTGCGGGGTACAGATACGCAGTATTTT
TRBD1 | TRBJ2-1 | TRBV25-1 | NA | CASGDQGQGWKNEQFF | TGTGCCAGCGGCGACCAAGGACAGGGTTGGAAAAATGAGCAGTTCTTC
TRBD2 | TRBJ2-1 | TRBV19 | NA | CASTKREGKAYNEQFF | TGTGCCAGTACCAAAAGGGAGGGAAAAGCCTACAATGAGCAGTTCTTC
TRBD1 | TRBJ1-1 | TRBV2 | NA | CASKGQGLDEAFF | TGTGCCAGCAAAGGACAGGGGCTGGATGAAGCTTTCTTT
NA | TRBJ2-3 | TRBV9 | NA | CASSVGGTAGTDTQYF | TGTGCCAGCAGCGTAGGCGGGACTGCCGGCACAGATACGCAGTATTTT
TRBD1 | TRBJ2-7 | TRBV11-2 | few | CASSFDRGLGEQYF | TGTGCCAGCAGCTTTGACAGGGGGTTGGGCGAGCAGTACTTC
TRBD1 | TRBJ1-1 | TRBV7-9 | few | CASSSQGRNTEAFF | TGTGCCAGCAGCTCACAGGGGAGGAACACTGAAGCTTTCTTT
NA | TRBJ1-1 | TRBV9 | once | CASSVAWETEAFF | TGTGCCAGCAGCGTAGCTTGGGAGACTGAAGCTTTCTTT
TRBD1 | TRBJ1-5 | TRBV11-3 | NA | CASSLGRGQDQPQHF | TGTGCCAGCAGCCTCGGGAGGGGGCAAGATCAGCCCCAGCATTTT
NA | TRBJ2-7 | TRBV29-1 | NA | CSVSGESYEQYF | TGCAGCGTTTCGGGGGAGTCCTACGAGCAGTACTTC
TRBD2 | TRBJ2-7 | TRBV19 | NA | CASSIDPRASGGDEQYF | TGTGCCAGTAGTATAGACCCCCGCGCTAGCGGGGGCGACGAGCAGTACTTC
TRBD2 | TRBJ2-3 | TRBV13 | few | CASSLGSGGAGDTQYF | TGTGCCAGCAGCTTAGGTAGCGGGGGGGCCGGGGATACGCAGTATTTT
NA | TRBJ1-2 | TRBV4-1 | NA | CASSQAGGTDYGYTF | TGCGCCAGCAGCCAAGCGGGGGGGACGGACTATGGCTACACCTTC
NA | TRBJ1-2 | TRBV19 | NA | CASQGFGGYTF | TGTGCCAGCCAGGGGTTTGGAGGCTACACCTTC
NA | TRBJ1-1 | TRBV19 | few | CASSETYGAFF | TGTGCCAGTTCGGAGACTTATGGAGCTTTCTTT
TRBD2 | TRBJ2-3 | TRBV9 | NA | CASSPQLAGGPTTSTDTQYF | TGTGCCAGCAGCCCTCAACTAGCGGGAGGGCCCACCACTAGCACAGATACGCAGTATTTT
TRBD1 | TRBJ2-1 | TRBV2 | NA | CASSVGQGTKNEQFF | TGTGCCAGCAGCGTAGGACAGGGGACTAAGAATGAGCAGTTCTTC
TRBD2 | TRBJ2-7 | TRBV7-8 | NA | CASSLGLSGLAGPSSSYEQYF | TGTGCCAGCAGCTTAGGGCTTTCAGGACTAGCGGGCCCATCGAGCTCCTACGAGCAGTACTTC
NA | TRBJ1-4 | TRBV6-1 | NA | CASRTGPNEKLFF | TGTGCCAGCAGGACAGGCCCTAATGAAAAACTGTTTTTT
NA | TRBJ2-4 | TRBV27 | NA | CASSFFLWGRPMGAKNIQYF | TGTGCCAGCAGTTTTTTCCTCTGGGGGCGGCCGATGGGGGCCAAAAACATTCAGTACTTC
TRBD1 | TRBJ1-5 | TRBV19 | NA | CASRLKGQGGNQPQHF | TGTGCCAGTAGGCTAAAAGGACAGGGTGGCAATCAGCCCCAGCATTTT
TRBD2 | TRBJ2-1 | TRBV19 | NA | CASRRGGFVDEQFF | TGTGCCAGTAGGCGGGGGGGCTTTGTGGATGAGCAGTTCTTC
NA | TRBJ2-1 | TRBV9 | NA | CASSVGGDSTNEQFF | TGTGCCAGCAGCGTAGGGGGGGATTCGACAAATGAGCAGTTCTTC
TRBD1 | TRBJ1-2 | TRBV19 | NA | CASGATGYSYGYTF | TGTGCCAGTGGAGCGACAGGGTACAGCTATGGCTACACCTTC
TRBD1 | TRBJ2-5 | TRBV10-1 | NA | CASSGSVTGGYQETQYF | TGCGCCAGCAGTGGGTCTGTAACAGGGGGCTACCAAGAGACCCAGTACTTC
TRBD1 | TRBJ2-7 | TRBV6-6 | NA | CASSTRQGFGSYEQYF | TGTGCCAGCAGTACGAGACAGGGCTTCGGCTCCTACGAGCAGTACTTC